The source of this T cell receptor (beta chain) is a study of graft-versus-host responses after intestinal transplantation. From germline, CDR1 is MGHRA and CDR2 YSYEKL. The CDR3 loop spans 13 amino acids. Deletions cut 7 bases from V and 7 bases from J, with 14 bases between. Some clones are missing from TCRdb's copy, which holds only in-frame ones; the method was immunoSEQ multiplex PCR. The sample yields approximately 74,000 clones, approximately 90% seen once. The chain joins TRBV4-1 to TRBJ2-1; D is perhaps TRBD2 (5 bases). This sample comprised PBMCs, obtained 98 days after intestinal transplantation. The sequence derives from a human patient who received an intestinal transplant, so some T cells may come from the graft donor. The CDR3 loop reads CASTPSLRNEQFF. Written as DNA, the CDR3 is TGCGCCAGCACTCCTAGCCTGCGGAATGAGCAGTTCTTC.